One and the same sample provided the 22 T cell receptor beta chains below, sequenced in a study of blood T cell repertoires in COVID-19. Some clones are missing from TCRdb's copy, which holds only in-frame ones; the method was immunoSEQ multiplex PCR. The top ten hold approximately 1.6% of the sample, which has fewer than 350,000 clones, 70% to 90% seen once. Sequenced: peripheral blood. The receptor set was obtained from a woman in her thirties with COVID-19, enrolled during active disease.

The CDR3 loop is CSASGTASQNTGELFF. For the CDR3, the DNA is TGCAGCGCGTCCGGGACAGCATCTCAGAACACCGGGGAGCTGTTTTTT. This chain connects TRBV29-1 to TRBJ2-2; 7 bases match TRBD1. The CDR3 covers 16 residues. Germline CDR1 and CDR2: SQVTM and ANQGSEA. V shed 7 bases, J shed 1 base, and the junction held 12 bases outside the gene matches.

The V call is TRBV19, the J call TRBJ2-2, with D hard to call. V lost 1 base to trimming and J lost 7 bases, with 10 bases between them. In germline, CDR1 is LNHDA, CDR2 SQIVND (reference sequence). This CDR3 region has 14 residues. The CDR3 DNA is TGTGCCAGTAGTATAGTCCTAGGCGGCGGGGAGCTGTTTTTT. This codes for CASSIVLGGGELFF.

The chain combines TRBV29-1 with TRBJ2-1; tentative D call: TRBD2 (6 bases). The V and J ends lost 5 bases and 2 bases respectively, with 10 bases between them. The CDR3 is made up of 13 amino acids. Germline V gene sequence: CDR1 SQVTM, CDR2 ANQGSEA. CDR3 region: CSVNGGPYNEQFF. The CDR3 DNA reads TGCAGCGTTAACGGGGGTCCCTACAATGAGCAGTTCTTC.

The chain carries TRBV29-1 and TRBJ1-1; 7 bases line up with TRBD1. CDR1 and CDR2 from the germline V gene are SQVTM and ANQGSEA. The CDR3 extends over 13 amino acids. V was clipped by 7 bases and J by 0 bases; unmatched bases: 5. Here the CDR3 DNA reads TGCAGCGCCTGGGACAGCATGAACACTGAAGCTTTCTTT. Translating it yields CSAWDSMNTEAFF.

This chain uses TRBV14 with TRBJ2-7, with D possibly being TRBD1 (6 bases). This CDR3 contains 14 residues. The ends were cut back, 1 base at V and 2 bases at J, with 9 bases in the middle. Germline V gives CDR1 SGHDN, CDR2 FVKESK. The CDR3 loop is CASSQAQGPYEQYF. DNA for the CDR3: TGTGCCAGCAGCCAAGCTCAGGGGCCCTACGAGCAGTACTTC.

The chain is built from TRBV19 and TRBJ2-2; TRBD1 aligns across 7 bases. Germline lookup yields CDR1 LNHDA and CDR2 SQIVND (reference sequence). The CDR3 consists of 14 residues. The ends lost 9 bases at V and 4 bases at J; junction bases unmatched: 8. The CDR3 DNA follows: TGTGCCAGCCAAACAGGGGTGAGCACCGGGGAGCTGTTTTTT. Translated, it gives CASQTGVSTGELFF.

CDR3 residues: CASSPGQGASKDGYTF. Written as DNA, the CDR3 is TGTGCCAGCAGTCCGGGACAGGGGGCTTCAAAGGATGGCTACACCTTC. The chain recombines TRBV4-2 with TRBJ1-2; 12 bases are a match to TRBD1. The CDR3 consists of 16 residues. V was clipped by 6 bases and J by 6 bases; unmatched bases: 11. Germline CDR1 and CDR2: LGHNA and YNFKEQ.

This clone occurred once. The chain has TRBV7-9 and TRBJ2-5; 7 bases map to TRBD1. The germline CDR1 and CDR2 sequences are SEHNR and FQNEAQ (reference sequence). V trimming: 4 bases; J trimming: 2 bases; junction bases outside the gene matches: 7. This CDR3 comprises 15 residues. CDR3 nucleotide sequence: TGTGCCAGCAGCTCAATTACAGGGGCGCAAGAGACCCAGTACTTC. Its translation: CASSSITGAQETQYF.

The J gene is TRBJ1-1, the V gene TRBV18; no reliable D call. The CDR3 consists of 11 residues. V lost 4 bases and J 11 bases, leaving 11 bases between the germline ends. Germline V gene sequence: CDR1 KGHSH, CDR2 LQKENI. This CDR3 is CASSLDSGAFF. CDR3 bases: TGTGCCAGCTCACTGGACTCCGGGGCTTTCTTT. Using reference TRBV18 and TRBJ1-1 for the parts outside the CDR3, the full variable domain is NAGVMQNPRHLVRRRGQEARLRCSPMKGHSHVYWYRQLPEEGLKFMVYLQKENIIDESGMPKERFSAEFPKEGPSILRIQQVVRGDSAAYFCASSLDSGAFFGQGTRLTVV.

The V and J genes are TRBV7-9 and TRBJ1-1; D call uncertain. Trimming shortened V by 3 bases and J by 1 base, and 6 bases separated the two germline ends. CDR1 is SEHNR, CDR2 FQNEAQ, per germline (reference sequence). The CDR3 length is 13 residues. CDR3 protein: CASSFPQNTEAFF. The CDR3 DNA follows: TGTGCCAGCAGCTTTCCCCAGAACACTGAAGCTTTCTTT. Full variable domain (outside the CDR3, taken from reference TRBV7-9 and TRBJ1-1): DTGVSQNPRHKITKRGQNVTFRCDPISEHNRLYWYRQTLGQGPEFLTYFQNEAQLEKSRLLSDRFSAERPKGSFSTLEIQRTEQGDSAMYLCASSFPQNTEAFFGQGTRLTVV.

The V gene is TRBV28, the J gene TRBJ2-1; TRBD1 matches 7 bases. Trimming at V came to 5 bases and at J to 2 bases, leaving 6 bases not matched to a gene. Germline V gives CDR1 MDHEN, CDR2 SYDVKM. This CDR3 is 15 amino acids long. CDR3: CASSEYRGPYNEQFF. In DNA form, the CDR3 reads TGTGCCAGCAGTGAGTACAGGGGACCCTACAATGAGCAGTTCTTC.

The rearrangement joins TRBV6-5 to TRBJ2-7; TRBD1 agrees at 8 bases. The CDR3 has 15 amino acids. Germline CDR1 and CDR2: MNHEY and SVGAGI. With V trimmed by 4 bases and J by 4 bases, 9 bases remained unmatched. The CDR3 coding sequence is TGTGCCAGCAGTTCGCCGGACAGGGCAATATACGAGCAGTACGTC. This sequence encodes CASSSPDRAIYEQYV.

The chain employs TRBV4-1 and TRBJ1-5; D gene uncertain. Trimming cost V 1 base and J 3 bases, with 10 bases left between them. The V gene's germline CDR1 is MGHRA and CDR2 YSYEKL. There are 15 residues in the CDR3. The CDR3 DNA reads as TGCGCCAGCAGCCAAGCAGGAGGGTCCAATCAGCCCCAGCATTTT. It yields the protein CASSQAGGSNQPQHF.

The gene calls are TRBV5-1 and TRBJ1-2; unclear D gene. CDR1 is SGHRS and CDR2 is YFSETQ in the germline V gene. The CDR3 contains 13 residues. V was trimmed by 2 bases and J by 0 bases, leaving 5 bases between them. In nucleotides, the CDR3 is TGCGCCAGCAGCTTTTCGGCTAACTATGGCTACACCTTC. It encodes CASSFSANYGYTF.

The rearrangement links TRBV6-1 to TRBJ1-1, with D tentatively TRBD1 (6 bases). CDR1 and CDR2 from the germline V gene are MNHNS and SASEGT. V was clipped by 1 base and J by 4 bases, with 10 bases between them. CDR3 length equals 14 residues. The DNA for the CDR3 is TGTGCCAGCAGTGAAGGGGGGGGCCGCACTGAAGCTTTCTTT. Translated, it gives CASSEGGGRTEAFF.

This clone was seen once. V usage is TRBV5-1 and J usage is TRBJ2-5, with a tentative D call TRBD1 (5 bases). V was shortened by 3 bases and J by 2 bases, with 17 bases between the two germline ends. The CDR3 is made up of 16 amino acids. CDR1 and CDR2 from the germline V gene are SGHRS and YFSETQ. CDR3 amino acids: CASSYGFDREQETQYF. DNA for the CDR3: TGCGCCAGCAGCTACGGATTCGACAGAGAGCAAGAGACCCAGTACTTC.

This sequence joins TRBV30 and TRBJ2-1; TRBD1 matches at 9 bases. The CDR3 extends over 16 amino acids. The germline CDR1 and CDR2 sequences are GTSNPN and SVGIG (reference sequence). The V and J ends lost 5 bases and 4 bases, in that order; junction bases with no gene match: 12. CDR3 sequence reads: CAWATTGTGSYNEQFF. Written as DNA, the CDR3 is TGTGCCTGGGCTACTACCGGGACAGGGTCGTACAATGAGCAGTTCTTC. The complete variable domain, with remaining parts taken from reference TRBV30 and TRBJ2-1, reads SQTIHQWPATLVQPVGSPLSLECTVEGTSNPNLYWYRQAAGRGLQLLFYSVGIGQISSEVPQNLSASRPQDRQFILSSKKLLLSDSGFYLCAWATTGTGSYNEQFFGPGTRLTVL.

The rearrangement links TRBV3-1 (or the pseudogene TRBV3-2) to TRBJ1-5; the D is unclear. This CDR3 is built from 14 residues. The V gene lost 4 bases and the J gene lost 6 bases, with 13 bases spanning the gap. Germline CDR1 reads LGHDT; CDR2 reads YNNKEL (reference sequence). The CDR3 loop is CASSRAPEGQPQHF. The CDR3 DNA reads TGTGCCAGCAGCCGAGCTCCGGAGGGTCAGCCCCAGCATTTT.

This chain uses TRBV19 with TRBJ2-3, with D perhaps TRBD1 (6 bases). V lost 4 bases and J lost 0, with 14 bases in between. The CDR3 has 16 residues. Germline V gene sequence: CDR1 LNHDA, CDR2 SQIVND (reference sequence). The CDR3 DNA reads as TGTGCCAGTAGTAGAAAAACAGGGATTAGCACAGATACGCAGTATTTT. Translation: CASSRKTGISTDTQYF.

V and J are TRBV5-1 and TRBJ1-1; D call uncertain. The CDR3 runs 14 residues. In germline, CDR1 is SGHRS, CDR2 YFSETQ. V lost 3 bases and J lost 4, with 13 bases in between. For the CDR3, the DNA is TGCGCCAGCAGCTGGGATGGACGGGGCACTGAAGCTTTCTTT. Residues: CASSWDGRGTEAFF.

The genes are TRBV19 and TRBJ2-1; 10 nucleotides align to TRBD2. The germline CDR1 and CDR2 sequences are LNHDA and SQIVND (reference sequence). J gave up 6 bases and V 6 bases, and 14 bases lay outside the gene matches. This CDR3 comprises 17 residues. CDR3 in DNA: TGTGCCAGTAGCCTCCCGCTTGCTAGCGGGGGCCCCAATGAGCAGTTCTTC. It specifies CASSLPLASGGPNEQFF.

This clone has only one observation. The chain carries TRBV18 and TRBJ1-6, with 9 bases lining up with TRBD1. Germline CDR1 is KGHSH and CDR2 is LQKENI. The CDR3 extends over 16 amino acids. V was clipped by 1 base and J by 6 bases; unmatched bases: 4. In DNA form, the CDR3 reads TGTGCCAGCTCACCACGGACAGGGGAGGGTAATTCACCCCTCCACTTT. This encodes CASSPRTGEGNSPLHF.